Given below is one T cell receptor (beta chain) in context. Its antigen is not yet known. No per-base quality is available; no much larger clone lies one base away. The junction shows trimming of 5 bases on V and 6 bases on J, and the gene matches do not reach 9 bases of it. The CDR3 measures 15 amino acids from cysteine to phenylalanine. Just CDR3 DNA is preserved here, 45 bases in frame from base 1. The germline V gene gives CDR1 as MGHRA and CDR2 as YSYEKL. This sample was included in a study of cytomegalovirus exposure and HLA in healthy donors (TCRdb year 2017). Broadly, across the study: According to an earlier analysis of several hundred of the donors, about 179 million T cells yielded 117 million unique TCR beta sequences and 250 to 350 Gb of sequence data. About 280 gigabases of sequencing data and around 90 million unique TCR sequences made up an early release that covered 640 HLA-typed donors. Of the approximately 400 genotyped donors, 75% to 85% were placed in the genetic ancestry cluster associated with self-reported Caucasian donors. The aim of the study was to test whether cataloging public T cell receptors could identify signatures of past pathogen exposure. The study profiled the T cell repertoires of hundreds of subjects by immunosequencing and related them to cytomegalovirus serostatus. Along with the approximately 650-subject first cohort, a separate validation cohort of over a hundred different subjects was used. The study combined high-throughput TCR immunosequencing, statistical association of individual TCRs with disease status, and machine learning to predict cytomegalovirus infection status. To study patterns of TCR occurrence, a later analysis re-analyzed previously published TCR beta repertoires from several hundred donors and added high-resolution HLA genotyping. The later analysis used no new phenotypic data to find candidate immune exposures, relying instead on TCR beta sequences and their occurrence across donors. An earlier analysis of roughly 600 of the donors used high-throughput TCR beta sequencing to judge whether each TCR beta V gene segment behaved as functional or pseudogenic. Donor age, sex, ethnicity and CMV serostatus were compiled together with the repertoire data. A later genetic analysis used genome-wide SNP genotypes for about three fifths of the 666 donors, treating that subset as a discovery cohort. All discovery cohort repertoires had been generated using a single sequencing platform. HLA typing included class I and class II loci at four-digit resolution. Typing coverage varied by locus: about 629-640 donors for A, B, C, DRB1 and DQB1; roughly 500 for DQA1; more than 600 for DPA1; under 490 for DPB1. Because of strong linkage in the cohort, five DR-DQ haplotypes were treated as single units for association and clustering. Among about 400 genotyped donors of the cohort, an average of approximately 240,000 unique TCR beta nucleotide sequences was sequenced per donor, of which about 18% were non-productive.

General study outcomes and caveats: A later analysis found that TCR association rates varied across HLA loci, with DRB1 alleles showing the most associated TCRs and HLA-C alleles the fewest. V-gene and J-gene trimming of TCR beta chains was associated with a missense DCLRE1C variant in a later genetic analysis, and the association was replicated in an independent cohort. Because counts were too low, some 17 rarely observed V segments, including chromosome 9 orphons, were left out of the earlier analysis of 587 of the donors. In a later genetic analysis, fewer N-insertions in productive TCRs were reported among donors in an Asian-associated ancestry cluster than the roughly 640-donor mean. An earlier analysis of approximately 530 of the donors showed that most TCR beta V segments appeared in productive rearrangements either about 90% or about 30% of the time, which broadly matched IMGT annotations. The study listed 164 TCR beta chains as associated with cytomegalovirus. In a later analysis, several top co-occurrence clusters were reported to appear linked to parvovirus B19, influenza, CMV and Epstein-Barr virus. The authors suggested that the approach could potentially be generalized to other disease states and immunological phenotypes. HLA typing was unavailable for some donors at each locus, so association tests used only the typed subset. A later analysis associated 16,951 TCR beta sequences with specific HLA alleles at a false discovery rate of 0.05. Most TCR sequences were seen in very few donors, while some public TCRs were found in many individuals. Assigning TCR associations to individual alleles was difficult when HLA alleles, especially DR and DQ, strongly co-occurred. Linkage disequilibrium might explain the correlated functional status among segregating V segments, but an unknown experimental factor could not be ruled out. A later analysis found that most CMV-associated TCR beta chains appeared HLA-restricted, with HLA associations seemingly driven largely by CMV exposure. Presence/absence analyses assumed roughly uniform sequencing depth across donors, an assumption that may not hold. In both the original and validation cohorts, the classifier was reported to diagnose cytomegalovirus status with high specificity and sensitivity. A group of highly shared sequence variants was considered likely to be a technical artifact of the sequencing pipeline. Some IMGT-functional V segments, including TRBV6-2 and TRBV6-3, could not be distinguished by the 87-base-pair reads and were therefore excluded. The cohort was sequenced for TCR beta chains only, and without alpha or paired-chain data the features that could be detected were limited. Three of the identified cytomegalovirus-associated TCR beta chains were confirmed in vitro to be specific for cytomegalovirus antigens. Immune exposure information for the cohort was limited to CMV serostatus. In a later analysis, HLA-associated TCR beta chains showed more clonal expansion and lower generation probabilities than non-associated chains that were equally common. A further reported finding was that TCR beta sequences accurately predicted the HLA-A and HLA-B alleles for most subjects in the first cohort.

The cohort was made up of 500 to 850 healthy bone marrow donors. At the time of sampling, all cohort members were nominally healthy, though unrecorded immune exposures were likely present. The donor tested CMV seropositive, placing the donor among the 289 seropositive members of the cohort. Each donor provided a peripheral blood sample, and peripheral blood mononuclear cells were used for TCR beta sequencing. The Qiagen DNeasy Blood Extraction Kit was used to extract genomic DNA from the blood cell samples. Receptor amplification or capture employed the immunoSEQ multiplex PCR assay. For the multiplex PCR, a mixture combining 60 forward primers for TCR Vbeta segments and 13 reverse primers for TCR Jbeta segments was used. A multiplex PCR assay on genomic DNA amplified the CDR3 region of rearranged TCR beta genes. Amplified TCR beta libraries were sequenced as 87-base-pair reads on the Illumina HiSeq System. On the authors' methods: A later analysis tallied tens of millions of unique TCR beta chains across the 610 or so repertoires, and about 10 million of those chains were shared by two or more donors. To remove PCR and sequencing errors, raw reads were error-corrected and collapsed into unique sequences using a nearest-neighbor algorithm that merged closely related sequences. Alignment of CDR3 sequences to IMGT reference sequences was used to assign V, D and J gene segments. For a sequence to be retained, a match of at least six nucleotides was required to both a V gene segment and a J gene segment. Rearrangements were called productive when the CDR3 lacked stop codons and stayed in frame with V and J; all others were non-productive. Following IMGT convention, CDR3 was defined as the stretch from the second conserved V-encoded cysteine to the conserved J-encoded phenylalanine. The earlier analysis of about 610 of the donors excluded sequences that lacked an unambiguous match to a single V gene segment. An earlier analysis of several hundred of the donors called V segments functional above 56.7% productive rearrangements and segregating when the between-donor standard deviation exceeded 5%. To diagnose cytomegalovirus status from the catalog of TCR beta chain sequences, a statistical classification framework was built. A later analysis assigned V and J genes by comparing TCR nucleotide sequences with IMGT/GENE-DB human TR gene sequences. In a later analysis, CDR3 sequences and most-parsimonious VDJ recombination scenarios were assigned using the TCRdist pipeline. A later analysis defined each TCR beta chain by its CDR3 amino acid sequence plus V-gene family, and excluded reads lacking a unique V-gene family. A later analysis removed 592 highly shared, low-generation-probability nucleotide sequences to deal with suspected cross-contamination and a sequencing artifact. In a later analysis, a clonal expansion index was calculated for each public chain from normalized within-repertoire ranks of inferred template counts. In a later analysis, generation probabilities were computed with a VDJ recombination model fitted to out-of-frame rearrangements, and the resulting probabilities were checked against IGoR. In a later analysis, TCR-TCR, TCR-HLA and TCR-CMV co-occurrence was scored with hypergeometric tests, and a repertoire-size bias correction was applied to TCR pairs. In a later analysis, false discovery rates were estimated by permuting HLA or CMV assignments 20 times. A later analysis grouped co-occurring TCRs with DBSCAN, adding TCRdist sequence similarity when clustering within HLA-allele-positive subsets. Repertoires with fewer than 30,000 or more than 120,000 public chains were left out of co-occurrence clustering, as were a few repertoires with anomalous nucleotide sharing. What TCRdb holds here is the immuneACCESS table cut down to in-frame rearrangements. Part of the clones is not present; checked against another copy, under half of the missing clones reflect an unresolved V gene, and the others are unexplained. That table is the source of V, J and clone size, and D and trimming were worked out from the DNA. A total of some 93,000 clones appear in this sample, approximately 9% of them only once. About 5% of the sample is held by the ten biggest clonotypes.

The V gene is TRBV4-1 and the J gene is TRBJ1-4, with 7 bases in between that match TRBD1. The TCR sequence derives from a man in his fifties in good health and CMV-seropositive. The sequenced sample consisted of PBMCs. The nucleotide sequence reads TGCGCCAGCAGCAACTCTGACAGGGTATATGAAAAACTGTTTTTT. This gives the protein CASSNSDRVYEKLFF.